The sequence of this T cell receptor (beta chain) was determined in a study of cytomegalovirus exposure and HLA in healthy donors (dated by TCRdb to the late 2010s). For the study in its entirety: An earlier analysis of fewer than 750 of the donors reported 250 to 300 Gb of sequence data and 95 million to 130 million unique TCR beta sequences obtained from 180 million or so T cells. An early release covering roughly 580 HLA-typed donors comprised approximately 290 gigabases of sequencing data and some 79 million unique TCR sequences. The genetic ancestry cluster associated with self-reported Caucasian donors included about 81% of the roughly 400 genotyped donors. The aim of the study was to test whether cataloging public T cell receptors could identify signatures of past pathogen exposure. The T cell repertoires of 550 to 850 subjects were profiled by immunosequencing and related to cytomegalovirus serostatus. A separate validation cohort of approximately 130 different subjects was used in addition to the 666-subject first cohort. To predict cytomegalovirus infection status, the study combined high-throughput TCR immunosequencing, statistical association of individual TCRs with disease status, and machine learning. A later analysis re-examined previously published TCR beta repertoires from 500 to 700 donors and added high-resolution HLA genotyping to investigate patterns of TCR occurrence. Rather than drawing on any new phenotypic data, the later analysis identified candidate immune exposures from TCR beta sequences and the way those sequences occurred across donors. In an earlier analysis of 587 of the donors, high-throughput TCR beta sequencing was used to judge whether each TCR beta V gene segment behaved as functional or pseudogenic. Donor age, sex, ethnicity and CMV serostatus were compiled alongside the repertoire data. In a later genetic analysis, genome-wide SNP genotypes for about 60% of the 666 donors were used, and that subset was treated as a discovery cohort. All discovery cohort repertoires had been generated using a single sequencing platform. Both class I and class II loci were covered by HLA typing, at four-digit resolution. Typing coverage varied by locus: roughly 620-630 donors for A, B, C, DRB1 and DQB1; approximately 520 for DQA1; some 610 for DPA1; some 470 for DPB1. Four to six DR-DQ haplotypes were handled as single units for association and clustering, since linkage in the cohort was strong. Across 300 to 400 genotyped donors of the cohort, an average of about 240,000 unique TCR beta nucleotide sequences per donor were sequenced, and 15% to 20% of those sequences were non-productive.

Library preparation was by the immunoSEQ multiplex PCR assay. A mixture of 60 forward primers for TCR Vbeta segments and 13 reverse primers for TCR Jbeta segments was used in the multiplex PCR. Amplification of the CDR3 region of rearranged TCR beta genes was performed with a multiplex PCR assay on genomic DNA. The Illumina HiSeq System was used to sequence the amplified TCR beta libraries as 87-base-pair reads. As for how the authors treated the data: A later analysis counted about 80 million unique TCR beta chains across the 670 or so repertoires, and some 12 million of these chains were shared by at least two donors. Raw reads were error-corrected and collapsed into unique sequences by a nearest-neighbor algorithm in which closely related sequences were merged to remove PCR and sequencing errors. V, D and J gene segments were assigned by aligning CDR3 sequences to IMGT reference sequences. For a sequence to be retained, a match of at least six nucleotides to both a V gene segment and a J gene segment was required. Rearrangements were classified as productive when the CDR3 lacked stop codons and remained in frame with V and J, and all other rearrangements were classified as non-productive. Following IMGT convention, CDR3 was defined as the stretch from the second conserved V-encoded cysteine up to the conserved J-encoded phenylalanine. The earlier analysis of about 500 of the donors excluded sequences that lacked an unambiguous match to a single V gene segment. In an earlier analysis of roughly 500 of the donors, V segments were called functional above 56.7% productive rearrangements and were called segregating when the between-donor standard deviation exceeded 5%. To diagnose cytomegalovirus status from the catalog of TCR beta chain sequences, a statistical classification framework was built. In a later analysis, V and J genes were assigned by comparing TCR nucleotide sequences against IMGT/GENE-DB human TR gene sequences. In a later analysis, CDR3 sequences and most-parsimonious VDJ recombination scenarios were assigned using the TCRdist pipeline. A later analysis defined each TCR beta chain by its CDR3 amino acid sequence plus V-gene family, and excluded reads lacking a unique V-gene family. A later analysis removed several hundred highly shared, low-generation-probability nucleotide sequences to deal with suspected cross-contamination and a sequencing artifact. A later analysis calculated a clonal expansion index for each public chain from normalized within-repertoire ranks of inferred template counts. In a later analysis, generation probabilities were computed with a VDJ recombination model fitted to out-of-frame rearrangements, and the resulting probabilities were checked against IGoR. In a later analysis, hypergeometric tests were used to score TCR-TCR, TCR-HLA and TCR-CMV co-occurrence, with a repertoire-size bias correction applied to TCR pairs. A later analysis estimated false discovery rates by permuting HLA or CMV assignments 20 times. In a later analysis, co-occurring TCRs were grouped using DBSCAN, and TCRdist sequence similarity was added for clustering within HLA-allele-positive subsets. Repertoires with fewer than 30,000 or more than 120,000 public chains, plus five repertoires with anomalous nucleotide sharing, were excluded from co-occurrence clustering. This immuneACCESS table, as held by TCRdb, lists in-frame sequences with V and J called but not all clones. Of the missing ones, under half trace to an unresolved V gene in checked studies; the others have no known cause. From that table come the V and J calls and clone size; the DNA was used to work out D and trimming. Present in this sample are fewer than 30,000 clones, approximately 62% of which were seen just once. Approximately 42% of the sample rests with the top ten.

Summary of the overall study and its limitations: Because HLA typing was missing for some donors at each locus, association tests included only the typed subset. A cluster of highly shared sequence variants was judged likely to represent a technical artifact of the sequencing pipeline. According to a later analysis, TCR association rates differed among HLA loci, with DRB1 alleles showing the most associated TCRs and HLA-C alleles showing the fewest. In a later analysis, HLA-associated TCR beta chains showed more clonal expansion and lower generation probabilities than non-associated chains that were equally common. Linkage disequilibrium might explain the correlated functional status among segregating V segments, but an unknown experimental factor could not be excluded. Because counts were too low, about 15 rarely observed V segments, including chromosome 9 orphons, were left out of the earlier analysis of approximately 580 of the donors. In both the original and validation cohorts, the classifier was reported to diagnose cytomegalovirus status with high specificity and sensitivity. Most TCR sequences were observed very rarely across donors, whereas some public TCRs were present in many individuals. When HLA alleles, especially DR and DQ, strongly co-occurred, TCR associations were difficult to assign to individual alleles. Most CMV-associated TCR beta chains appeared to be HLA-restricted in a later analysis, and the HLA associations seemed to be driven largely by CMV exposure. In this cohort, only TCR beta chains were sequenced, and detectable features were limited by the absence of alpha or paired-chain data. In a later analysis, over 15,000 TCR beta sequences were associated with specific HLA alleles at a false discovery rate of 0.05. A later analysis reported that several top co-occurrence clusters appeared linked to parvovirus B19, influenza, CMV and Epstein-Barr virus. A further reported finding was that TCR beta sequences accurately predicted the HLA-A and HLA-B alleles for most subjects in the first cohort. The study listed approximately 150 TCR beta chains as associated with cytomegalovirus. V-gene and J-gene trimming of TCR beta chains was associated with a missense DCLRE1C variant in a later genetic analysis, and the association was replicated in an independent cohort. Compared with the 666-donor mean, donors in an Asian-associated ancestry cluster had fewer N-insertions in productive TCRs, according to a later genetic analysis. The presence/absence analyses assumed that sequencing depth was roughly uniform across donors, and that assumption may not be true. According to the authors, the approach could potentially be generalized to other disease states and immunological phenotypes. Because the 87-base-pair reads could not distinguish some IMGT-functional V segments, including TRBV6-2 and TRBV6-3, those segments were excluded. In vitro tests confirmed that three of the cytomegalovirus-associated TCR beta chains recognize cytomegalovirus antigens. An earlier analysis of approximately 570 of the donors showed that most TCR beta V segments appeared in productive rearrangements either about 90% or about 30% of the time, which broadly matched IMGT annotations. Immune exposure information for the cohort was limited to CMV serostatus.

Of note for this clone: It lacks a known antigen. Base qualities are not provided; no much larger clone lies one nucleotide away.

The cysteine opens and the phenylalanine closes a CDR3 of 13 amino acids. The CDR3 DNA has 39 bases and is translated from base 1. Taken from the germline V gene, the CDR1 and CDR2 loops are MGHDK and SYGVNS. The germline ends are 14 bases apart after V is trimmed by 4 bases and J by 8 bases. In total, more than 500 healthy bone marrow donors made up the cohort. All cohort members were sampled while nominally healthy, although unrecorded immune exposures were likely present. The donor tested CMV seropositive and was one of the 289 seropositive cohort members. A peripheral blood sample was provided by each donor, and peripheral blood mononuclear cells were used for TCR beta sequencing. Genomic DNA extraction from the blood cell samples was performed with the Qiagen DNeasy Blood Extraction Kit.

The sequence was obtained from a male donor in good health and CMV-seropositive. What was sequenced was PBMCs. The V and J genes are TRBV25-1 and TRBJ1-2; TRBD1 is a weak D gene call, 6 bases matching. The CDR3 corresponds to CASSAGTTVGYTF. The sequenced DNA is TGTGCCAGCAGTGCTGGGACAACCGTGGGCTACACCTTC.